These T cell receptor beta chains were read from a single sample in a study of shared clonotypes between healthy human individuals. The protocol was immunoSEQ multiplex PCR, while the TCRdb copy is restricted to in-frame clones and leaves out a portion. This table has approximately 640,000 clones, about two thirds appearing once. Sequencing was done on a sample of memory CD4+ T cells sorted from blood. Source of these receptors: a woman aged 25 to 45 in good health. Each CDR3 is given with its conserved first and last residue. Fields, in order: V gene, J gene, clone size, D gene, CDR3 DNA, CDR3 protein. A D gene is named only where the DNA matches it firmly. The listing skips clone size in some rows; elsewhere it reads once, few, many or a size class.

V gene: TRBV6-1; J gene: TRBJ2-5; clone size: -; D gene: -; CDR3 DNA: TGTGCCAGCAGTCCGGGGGTCATGGAGACCCAGTACTTC; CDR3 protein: CASSPGVMETQYF
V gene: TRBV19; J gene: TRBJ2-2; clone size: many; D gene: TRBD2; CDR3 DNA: TGTGCCAGTAGCCCAGGACTAGCGGGAGTAGGAACCGGGGAGCTGTTTTTT; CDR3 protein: CASSPGLAGVGTGELFF
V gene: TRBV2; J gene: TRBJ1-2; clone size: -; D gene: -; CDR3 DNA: TGTGCCAGCAGTGGGACAGCGAAATATGGCTACACCTTC; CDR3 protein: CASSGTAKYGYTF
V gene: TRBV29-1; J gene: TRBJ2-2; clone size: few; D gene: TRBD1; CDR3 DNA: TGCAGCGTCGTACAGGGGGCGGGCACCGGGGAGCTGTTTTTT; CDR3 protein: CSVVQGAGTGELFF
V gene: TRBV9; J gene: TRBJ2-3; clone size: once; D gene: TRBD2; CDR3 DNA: TGTGCCAGCAGCGTAGTCTTAAGCGGGGCTAGGGATACGCAGTATTTT; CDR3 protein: CASSVVLSGARDTQYF
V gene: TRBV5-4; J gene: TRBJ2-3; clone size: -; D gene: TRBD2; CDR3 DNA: TGTGCCAGCAACTCCGGACTAGGGACCTCAGATACGCAGTATTTT; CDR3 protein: CASNSGLGTSDTQYF
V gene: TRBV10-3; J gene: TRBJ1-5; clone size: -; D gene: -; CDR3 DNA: TGTGCCATCAGGGGGGAGAATAGCAATCAGCCCCAGCATTTT; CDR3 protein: CAIRGENSNQPQHF
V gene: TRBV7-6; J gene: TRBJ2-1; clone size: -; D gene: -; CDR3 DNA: TGTGCCAGCAGCTTAGGGGGACGGACAATCTCCTACAATGAGCAGTTCTTC; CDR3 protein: CASSLGGRTISYNEQFF
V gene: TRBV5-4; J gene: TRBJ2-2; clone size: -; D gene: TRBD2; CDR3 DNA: TGTGCCAGCAGCCCCCCGGGACTAAACACCGGGGAGCTGTTTTTT; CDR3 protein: CASSPPGLNTGELFF
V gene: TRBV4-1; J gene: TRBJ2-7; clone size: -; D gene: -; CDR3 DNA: TGCGCCAGCAGCCAAGAAATTTGGTCCGGCACCCTAGACGAGCAGTACTTC; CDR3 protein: CASSQEIWSGTLDEQYF
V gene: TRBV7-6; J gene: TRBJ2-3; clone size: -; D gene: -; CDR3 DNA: TGTGCCAGCAGCTCAGACAGACCCACAGATACGCAGTATTTT; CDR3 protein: CASSSDRPTDTQYF
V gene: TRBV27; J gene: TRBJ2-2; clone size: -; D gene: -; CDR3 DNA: TGTGCCAGCAGCAAGGGACAAGGACCTACCGGGGAGCTGTTTTTT; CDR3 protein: CASSKGQGPTGELFF
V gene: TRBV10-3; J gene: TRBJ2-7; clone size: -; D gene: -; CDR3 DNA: TGTGCCATCAGTGAGGCACCCCTGGCAGGGCAGTACGAGCAGTACTTC; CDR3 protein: CAISEAPLAGQYEQYF
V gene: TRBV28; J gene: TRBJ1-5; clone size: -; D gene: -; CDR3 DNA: TGTGCCAGCAGAGGAGGGGAGGTTGGCAATCAGCCCCAGCATTTT; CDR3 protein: CASRGGEVGNQPQHF
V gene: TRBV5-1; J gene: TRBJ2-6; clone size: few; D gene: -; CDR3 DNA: TGCGCCAGCAGCTTGGAGGGTTCCTCTGGGGCCAACGTCCTGACTTTC; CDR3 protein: CASSLEGSSGANVLTF
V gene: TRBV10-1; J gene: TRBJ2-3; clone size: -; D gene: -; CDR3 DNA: TGCGCCAGCAAGGATAGCGGAGCGATGACTAGCACAGATACGCAGTATTTT; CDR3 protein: CASKDSGAMTSTDTQYF
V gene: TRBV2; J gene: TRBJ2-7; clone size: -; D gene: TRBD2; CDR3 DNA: TGTGCCAGCAGGGCCGGGACTAGCGGGATCTACGAGCAGTACTTC; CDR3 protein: CASRAGTSGIYEQYF
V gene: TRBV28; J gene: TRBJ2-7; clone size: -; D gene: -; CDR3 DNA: TGTGCCAGCAAATCTAGCAGCTACGAGCAGTACTTC; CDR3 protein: CASKSSSYEQYF
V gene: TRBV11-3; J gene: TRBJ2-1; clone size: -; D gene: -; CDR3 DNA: TGTGCCAGCAGCTTACCCCAGCGTGAGCAGTTCTTC; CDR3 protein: CASSLPQREQFF
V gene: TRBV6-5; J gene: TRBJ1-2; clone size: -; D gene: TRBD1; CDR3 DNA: TGTGCCAGCAGTTATCAACAGGGGGCTAGTGGCTACACCTTC; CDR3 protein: CASSYQQGASGYTF
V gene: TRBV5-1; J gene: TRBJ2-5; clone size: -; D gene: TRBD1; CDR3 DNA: TGCGCCAGCAGCTTGGGAGGCAGGGGGCCCGAAGAGACCCAGTACTTC; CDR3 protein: CASSLGGRGPEETQYF
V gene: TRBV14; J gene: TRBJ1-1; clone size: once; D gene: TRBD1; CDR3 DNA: TGTGCCAGCAGCCCCCGGGACAGGGGGTTTTCGGCTGAAGCTTTCTTT; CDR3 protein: CASSPRDRGFSAEAFF
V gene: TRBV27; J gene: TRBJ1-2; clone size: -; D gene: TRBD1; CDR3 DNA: TGTGCCAGCAGTTTTTCGGACAGGTCCAACTATGGCTACACCTTC; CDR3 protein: CASSFSDRSNYGYTF
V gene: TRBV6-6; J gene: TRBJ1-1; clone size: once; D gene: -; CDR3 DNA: TGTGCCAGCACTATACATGGGACGGCCATGAACACTGAAGCTTTCTTT; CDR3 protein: CASTIHGTAMNTEAFF
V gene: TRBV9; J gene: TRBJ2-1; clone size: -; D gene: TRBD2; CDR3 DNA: TGTGCCAGCAGCGTAGCTAGCGGGGCCTACAATGAGCAGTTCTTC; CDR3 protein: CASSVASGAYNEQFF
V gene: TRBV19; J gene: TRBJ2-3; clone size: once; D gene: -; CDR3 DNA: TGTGCCACCCCCGGGACTCGTGGGACAGATACGCAGTATTTT; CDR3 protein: CATPGTRGTDTQYF
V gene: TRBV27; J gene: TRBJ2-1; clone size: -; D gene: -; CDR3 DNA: TGTGCCAGCAGTGAGGTTGGAGCGGCTCCTAAAGGGAATGAGCAGTTCTTC; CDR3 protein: CASSEVGAAPKGNEQFF
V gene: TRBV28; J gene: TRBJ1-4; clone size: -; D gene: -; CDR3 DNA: TGTGCCAGTCGCTTAGGGGGGAATGAAAAACTGTTTTTT; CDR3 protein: CASRLGGNEKLFF
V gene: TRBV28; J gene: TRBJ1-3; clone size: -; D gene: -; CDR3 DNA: TGTGCCAGCCAAGAGAGCTCTGGAAACACCATATATTTT; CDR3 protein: CASQESSGNTIYF
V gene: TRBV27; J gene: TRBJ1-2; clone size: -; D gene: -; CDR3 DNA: TGTGCCAGCAGCCATAACAGGCGCGGGACCTATAACTATGGCTACACCTTC; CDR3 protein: CASSHNRRGTYNYGYTF
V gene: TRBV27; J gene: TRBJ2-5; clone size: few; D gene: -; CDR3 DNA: TGTGCCAGCAGTCAGAGTAGAATTGAGACCCAGTACTTC; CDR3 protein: CASSQSRIETQYF
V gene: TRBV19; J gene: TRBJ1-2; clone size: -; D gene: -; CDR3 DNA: TGTGCCAGTAGTATAAGTCTTAACTATGGCTACACCTTC; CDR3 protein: CASSISLNYGYTF
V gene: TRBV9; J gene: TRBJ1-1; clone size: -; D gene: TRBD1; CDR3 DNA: TGTGCCAGCACTGGCGGACAGGCGAGGACTGAAGCTTTCTTT; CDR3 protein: CASTGGQARTEAFF
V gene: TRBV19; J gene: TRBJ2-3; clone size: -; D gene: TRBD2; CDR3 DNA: TGTGCCAGTAAACTAGCGGGAGGGCCCCATACGCAGTATTTT; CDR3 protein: CASKLAGGPHTQYF
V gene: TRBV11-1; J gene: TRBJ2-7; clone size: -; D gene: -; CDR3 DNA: TGTGCCAGCAGCTTCATAGCGGCCTACGAGCAGTACTTC; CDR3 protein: CASSFIAAYEQYF